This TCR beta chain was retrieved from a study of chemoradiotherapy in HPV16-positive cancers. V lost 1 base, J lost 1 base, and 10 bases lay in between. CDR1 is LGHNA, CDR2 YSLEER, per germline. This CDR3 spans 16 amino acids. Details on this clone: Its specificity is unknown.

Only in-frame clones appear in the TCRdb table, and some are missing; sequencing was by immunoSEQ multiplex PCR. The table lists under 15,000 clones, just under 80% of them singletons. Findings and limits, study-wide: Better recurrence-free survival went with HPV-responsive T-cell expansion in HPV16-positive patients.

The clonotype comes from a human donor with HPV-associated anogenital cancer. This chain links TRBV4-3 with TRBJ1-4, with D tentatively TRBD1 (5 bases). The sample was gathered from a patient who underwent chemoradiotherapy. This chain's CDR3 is CASSQGLGGTNEKLFF. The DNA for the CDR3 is TGCGCCAGCAGCCAAGGGCTGGGGGGAACTAATGAAAAACTGTTTTTT.